The present TCR beta chain was sequenced within a study of blood T cell repertoires in COVID-19. TCRdb's copy holds only in-frame clones and misses some; the assay was immunoSEQ multiplex PCR. The sample has 150,000 to 200,000 clones, 88% seen once. The sample comprised PBMCs or T cells enriched from blood (not recorded which). This clonotype was obtained from a woman between 18 and 29 years old who had recovered from COVID-19.

CDR3 amino acids: CASSEETVNTEAFF. The CDR3 DNA sequence: TGTGCCAGCAGTGAGGAGACAGTGAACACTGAAGCTTTCTTT. J is TRBJ1-1 and V is TRBV6-1, with D perhaps matching TRBD1 (5 bases). CDR1 and CDR2 from the germline V gene are MNHNS and SASEGT. This CDR3 has 14 amino acids. V dropped 3 bases and J dropped 0 bases, with 8 bases sitting between them.